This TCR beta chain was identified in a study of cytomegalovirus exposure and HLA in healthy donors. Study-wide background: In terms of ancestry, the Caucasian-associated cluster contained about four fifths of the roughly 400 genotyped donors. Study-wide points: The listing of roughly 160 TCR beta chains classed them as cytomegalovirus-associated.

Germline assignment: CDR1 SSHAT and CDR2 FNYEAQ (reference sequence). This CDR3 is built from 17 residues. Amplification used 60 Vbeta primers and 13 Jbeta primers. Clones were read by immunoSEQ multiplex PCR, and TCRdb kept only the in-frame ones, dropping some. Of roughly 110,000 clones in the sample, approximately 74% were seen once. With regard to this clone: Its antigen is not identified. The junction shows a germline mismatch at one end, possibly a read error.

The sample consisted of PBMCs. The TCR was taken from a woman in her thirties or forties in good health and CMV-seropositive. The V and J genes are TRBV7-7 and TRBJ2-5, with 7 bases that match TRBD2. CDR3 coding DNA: TGTGCTAGCAGCTCCGGGGCCGGGGGGTTTAGGGGAGAGACCCAGTACTTC. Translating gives CASSSGAGGFRGETQYF.